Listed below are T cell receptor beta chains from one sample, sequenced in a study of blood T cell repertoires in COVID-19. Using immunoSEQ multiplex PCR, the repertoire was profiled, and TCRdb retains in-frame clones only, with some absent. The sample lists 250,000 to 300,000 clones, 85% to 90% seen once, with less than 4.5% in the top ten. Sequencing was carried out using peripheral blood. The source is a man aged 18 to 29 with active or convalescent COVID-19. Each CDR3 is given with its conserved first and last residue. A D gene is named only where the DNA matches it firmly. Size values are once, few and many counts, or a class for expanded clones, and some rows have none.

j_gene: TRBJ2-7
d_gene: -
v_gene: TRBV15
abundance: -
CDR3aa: CATRAGGSSYEQYF
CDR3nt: TGTGCCACCAGAGCAGGGGGGTCCTCGTACGAGCAGTACTTC

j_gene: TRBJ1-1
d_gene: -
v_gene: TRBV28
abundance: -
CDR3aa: CAAGATEAFF
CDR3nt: TGTGCCGCGGGGGCGACTGAAGCTTTCTTT

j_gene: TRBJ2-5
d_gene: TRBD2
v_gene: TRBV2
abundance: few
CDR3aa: CASRVTSGETQYF
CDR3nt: TGTGCCAGCAGGGTGACTAGCGGAGAGACCCAGTACTTC

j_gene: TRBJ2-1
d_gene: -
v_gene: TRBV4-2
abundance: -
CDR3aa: CASSQEVGLSEQFF
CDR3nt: TGTGCCAGCAGCCAAGAGGTTGGACTAAGTGAGCAGTTCTTC

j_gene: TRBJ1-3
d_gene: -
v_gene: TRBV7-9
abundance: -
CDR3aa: CASSLAVLKPGNTIYF
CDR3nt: TGTGCCAGCAGCCTCGCGGTACTGAAGCCTGGAAACACCATATATTTT

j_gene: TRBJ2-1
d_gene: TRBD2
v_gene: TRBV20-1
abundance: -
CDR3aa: CSASSGIVNEQFF
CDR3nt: TGCAGTGCTAGTAGCGGGATAGTAAATGAGCAGTTCTTC

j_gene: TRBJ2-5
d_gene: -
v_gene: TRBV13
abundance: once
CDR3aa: CASSLTRQETQYF
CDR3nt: TGTGCCAGCAGCCTAACGAGGCAAGAGACCCAGTACTTC

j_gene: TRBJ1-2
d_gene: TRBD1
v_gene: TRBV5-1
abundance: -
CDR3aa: CASSPGQGARGYTF
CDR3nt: TGCGCCAGCAGCCCGGGACAGGGGGCGCGCGGCTACACCTTC

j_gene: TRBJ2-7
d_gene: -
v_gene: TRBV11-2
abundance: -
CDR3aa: CASSLEASSGEQYF
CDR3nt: TGTGCCAGCAGCTTAGAAGCTAGCTCGGGGGAGCAGTACTTC

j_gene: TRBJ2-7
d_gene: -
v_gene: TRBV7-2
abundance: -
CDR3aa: CASSLGQIEQYF
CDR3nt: TGTGCCAGCAGCTTAGGACAGATCGAGCAGTACTTC

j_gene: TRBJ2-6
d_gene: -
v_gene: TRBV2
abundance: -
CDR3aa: CASLRSRANVLTF
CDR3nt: TGTGCCAGCCTCAGGTCCCGGGCCAACGTCCTGACTTTC

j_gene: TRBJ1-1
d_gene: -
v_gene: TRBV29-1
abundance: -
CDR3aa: CSVDEGEAEAFF
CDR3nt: TGCAGCGTTGATGAAGGAGAGGCTGAAGCTTTCTTT

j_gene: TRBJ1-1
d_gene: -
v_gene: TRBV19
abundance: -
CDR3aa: CASKRGQNTEAFF
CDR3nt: TGTGCCAGTAAGCGGGGCCAAAACACTGAAGCTTTCTTT

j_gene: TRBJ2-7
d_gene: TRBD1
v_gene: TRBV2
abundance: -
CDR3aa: CASGGQGISAGEQYF
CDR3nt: TGTGCCAGCGGCGGACAGGGAATTTCGGCTGGGGAGCAGTACTTC

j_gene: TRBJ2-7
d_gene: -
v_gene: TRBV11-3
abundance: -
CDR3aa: CASSPLSSYEQYF
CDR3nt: TGTGCCAGCAGCCCGCTGAGCTCCTACGAGCAGTACTTC

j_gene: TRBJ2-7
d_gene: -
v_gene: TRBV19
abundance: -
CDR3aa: CASSIDLGGAIDEQYF
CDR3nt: TGTGCCAGTAGTATAGATCTCGGCGGCGCAATCGACGAGCAGTACTTC

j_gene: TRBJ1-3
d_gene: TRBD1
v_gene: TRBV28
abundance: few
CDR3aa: CASSSYRGSSGNTIYF
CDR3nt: TGTGCCAGCAGTTCCTACAGGGGTAGTTCTGGAAACACCATATATTTT

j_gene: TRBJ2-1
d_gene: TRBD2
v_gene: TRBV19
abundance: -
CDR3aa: CASTGRYPGPYNEQFF
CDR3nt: TGTGCCAGTACCGGGAGGTATCCGGGCCCTTACAATGAGCAGTTCTTC

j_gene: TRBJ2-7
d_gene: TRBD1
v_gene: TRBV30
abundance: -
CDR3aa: CAWSVEGTGATYEQYF
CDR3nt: TGTGCCTGGAGTGTAGAAGGGACAGGGGCTACCTACGAGCAGTACTTC

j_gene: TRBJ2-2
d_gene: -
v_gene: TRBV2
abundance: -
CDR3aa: CATAEGNTGELFF
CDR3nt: TGTGCCACTGCGGAGGGGAACACCGGGGAGCTGTTTTTT

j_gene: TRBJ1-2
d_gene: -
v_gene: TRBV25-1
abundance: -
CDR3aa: CASSEPGGAVDGYTF
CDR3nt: TGTGCCAGCAGTGAACCGGGAGGGGCTGTGGATGGCTACACCTTC

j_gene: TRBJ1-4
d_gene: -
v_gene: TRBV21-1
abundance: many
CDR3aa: CASSKEGCQGYATNEKLFF
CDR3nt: TGTGCCAGCAGCAAAGAAGGGTGTCAGGGGTATGCAACTAATGAAAAACTGTTTTTT

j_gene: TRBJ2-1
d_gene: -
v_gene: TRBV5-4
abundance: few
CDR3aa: CASSLLGTSDEQFF
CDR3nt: TGTGCCAGCAGCTTACTCGGGACATCGGATGAGCAGTTCTTC

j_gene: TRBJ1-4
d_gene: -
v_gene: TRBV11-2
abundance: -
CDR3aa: CASSLSRAGGLFF
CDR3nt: TGTGCCAGCAGCTTATCCAGGGCCGGGGGGCTGTTTTTT

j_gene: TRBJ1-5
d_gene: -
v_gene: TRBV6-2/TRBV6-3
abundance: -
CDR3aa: CASSGMGPNQPQHF
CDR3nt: TGTGCCAGCAGTGGGATGGGGCCCAATCAGCCCCAGCATTTT

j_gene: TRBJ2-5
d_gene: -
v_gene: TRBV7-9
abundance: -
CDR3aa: CASSLGYTDKETQYF
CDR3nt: TGTGCCAGCAGCTTAGGTTATACAGATAAAGAGACCCAGTACTTC

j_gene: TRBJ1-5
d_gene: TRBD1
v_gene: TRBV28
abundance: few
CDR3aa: CASSPGTGRNQPQHF
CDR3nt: TGTGCCAGCAGCCCAGGGACAGGGCGAAATCAGCCCCAGCATTTT

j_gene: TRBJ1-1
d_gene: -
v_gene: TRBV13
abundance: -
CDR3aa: CASSLTGGGDTEAFF
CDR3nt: TGTGCCAGCAGTTTAACTGGGGGAGGGGACACTGAAGCTTTCTTT

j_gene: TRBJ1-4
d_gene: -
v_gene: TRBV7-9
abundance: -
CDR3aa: CASSSRRHEKLFF
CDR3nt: TGTGCCAGCAGCTCCCGGCGGCATGAAAAACTGTTTTTT

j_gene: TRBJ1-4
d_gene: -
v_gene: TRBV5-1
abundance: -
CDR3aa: CASSLDPGRGEKLFF
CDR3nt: TGCGCCAGCAGCTTGGATCCGGGCAGGGGCGAAAAACTGTTTTTT

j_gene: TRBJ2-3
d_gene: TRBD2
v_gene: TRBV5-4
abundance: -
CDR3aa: CASSSGTTTDTQYF
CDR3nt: TGTGCCAGCAGCTCCGGGACTACCACAGATACGCAGTATTTT

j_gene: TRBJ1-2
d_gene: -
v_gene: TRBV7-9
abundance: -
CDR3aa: CASSWTDTYGYTF
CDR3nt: TGTGCCAGCAGCTGGACAGACACTTATGGCTACACCTTC

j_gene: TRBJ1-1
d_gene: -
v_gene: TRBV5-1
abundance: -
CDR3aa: CASSLLQGKATEAFF
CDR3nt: TGCGCCAGCAGCTTGCTTCAGGGAAAAGCCACTGAAGCTTTCTTT

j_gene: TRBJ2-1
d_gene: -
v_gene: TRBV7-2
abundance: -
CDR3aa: CASSPLVAPQGEQFF
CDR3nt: TGTGCCAGCAGCCCCCTAGTGGCCCCCCAGGGTGAGCAGTTCTTC

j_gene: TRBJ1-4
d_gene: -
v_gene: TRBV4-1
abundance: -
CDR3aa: CASSQEAGRSEKLFF
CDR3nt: TGCGCCAGCAGCCAAGAAGCGGGAAGGAGTGAAAAACTGTTTTTT

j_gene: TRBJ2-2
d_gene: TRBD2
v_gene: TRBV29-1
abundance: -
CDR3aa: CSVDAGGRAGELFF
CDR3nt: TGCAGCGTTGATGCGGGGGGCCGGGCCGGGGAGCTGTTTTTT

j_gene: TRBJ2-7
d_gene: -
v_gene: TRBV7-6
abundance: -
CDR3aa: CASSSRKYEQYF
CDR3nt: TGTGCCAGCAGCTCGAGAAAATACGAGCAGTACTTC

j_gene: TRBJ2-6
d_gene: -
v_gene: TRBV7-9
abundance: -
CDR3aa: CASSPSRGSEVLTF
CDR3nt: TGTGCCAGCAGCCCTTCGAGGGGGTCTGAGGTCCTGACTTTC

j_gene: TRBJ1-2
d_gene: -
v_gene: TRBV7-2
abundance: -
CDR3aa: CASSLIHNTGYTF
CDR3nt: TGTGCCAGCAGCTTAATACATAATACGGGCTACACCTTC

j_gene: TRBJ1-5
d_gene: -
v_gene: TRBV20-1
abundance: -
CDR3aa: CSASRGLGNQPQHF
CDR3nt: TGCAGTGCTAGTAGGGGCTTGGGAAATCAGCCCCAGCATTTT

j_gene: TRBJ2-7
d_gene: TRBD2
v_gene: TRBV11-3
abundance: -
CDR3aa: CASSPSGGYEQYF
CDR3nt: TGTGCCAGCAGCCCCTCGGGGGGGTACGAGCAGTACTTC

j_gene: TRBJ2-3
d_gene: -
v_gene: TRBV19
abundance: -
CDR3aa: CASVGGIARDTQYF
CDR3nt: TGTGCCAGCGTGGGCGGGATCGCAAGGGATACGCAGTATTTT

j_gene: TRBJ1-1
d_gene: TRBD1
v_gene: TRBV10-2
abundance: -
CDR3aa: CASHVTGGLNTEAFF
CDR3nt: TGCGCCAGTCACGTGACAGGGGGTTTGAACACTGAAGCTTTCTTT

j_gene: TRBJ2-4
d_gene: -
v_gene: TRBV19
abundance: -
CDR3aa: CASMLSGRVVGKNIQYF
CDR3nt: TGTGCCAGTATGTTGTCCGGTCGCGTTGTTGGCAAAAACATTCAGTACTTC

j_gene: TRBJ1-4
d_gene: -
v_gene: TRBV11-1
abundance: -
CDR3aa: CASSLGVGANEKLFF
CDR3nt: TGTGCCAGCAGCTTAGGAGTCGGGGCTAATGAAAAACTGTTTTTT

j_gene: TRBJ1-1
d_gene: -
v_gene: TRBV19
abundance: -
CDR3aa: CASSIGGMNTEAFF
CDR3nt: TGTGCCAGTAGTATCGGCGGCATGAACACTGAAGCTTTCTTT

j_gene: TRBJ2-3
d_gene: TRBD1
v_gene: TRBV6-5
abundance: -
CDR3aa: CASSSGTGVDTQYF
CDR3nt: TGTGCCAGCAGTTCGGGGACAGGGGTGGATACGCAGTATTTT

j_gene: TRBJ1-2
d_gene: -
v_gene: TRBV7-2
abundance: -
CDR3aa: CASSSDRQTHGTF
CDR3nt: TGTGCCAGCAGCTCGGATCGACAGACCCATGGGACCTTC

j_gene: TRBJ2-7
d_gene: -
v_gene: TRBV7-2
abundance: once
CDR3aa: CASSLDSGGGFGYEQYF
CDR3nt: TGTGCCAGCAGCTTAGATTCAGGCGGGGGCTTCGGGTACGAGCAGTACTTC

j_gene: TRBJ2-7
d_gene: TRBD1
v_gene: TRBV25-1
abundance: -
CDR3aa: CASSEGQAYEQYF
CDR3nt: TGTGCCAGCAGTGAGGGACAGGCATACGAGCAGTACTTC

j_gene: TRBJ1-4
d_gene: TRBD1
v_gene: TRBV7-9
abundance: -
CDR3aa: CASSLGQGVEKLFF
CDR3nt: TGTGCCAGCAGCCTGGGACAGGGAGTTGAAAAACTGTTTTTT

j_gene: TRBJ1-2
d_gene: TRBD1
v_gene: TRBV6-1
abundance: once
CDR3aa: CASSDLGQGAVYGYTF
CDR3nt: TGTGCCAGCAGTGATTTAGGACAGGGGGCAGTATATGGCTACACCTTC

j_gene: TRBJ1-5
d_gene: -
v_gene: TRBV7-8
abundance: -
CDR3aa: CASSLYNQPQHF
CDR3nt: TGTGCCAGCAGCTTATACAATCAGCCCCAGCATTTT